What follows describes a single T cell receptor (beta chain). Generated by immunoSEQ multiplex PCR, the TCRdb table keeps only in-frame clones and is missing some. Of around 100,000 clones listed, about 82% were seen once; the top ten hold roughly an eighth. This record comes from a study of blood T cell repertoires in COVID-19. Study-level information: The samples span acute and convalescent COVID-19 from the United States, Italy and Spain.

V lost 1 base and J 8 bases, leaving 9 bases between the germline ends. Germline V gene lookup returns CDR1 SEHNR and CDR2 FQNEAQ (reference sequence). This CDR3 comprises 14 residues. This receptor was obtained from a man aged 45-65 years with active or convalescent COVID-19. This chain uses TRBV7-9 with TRBJ1-6; D unresolved. Sequencing was performed on peripheral blood. Here the CDR3 reads CASSLGQDDSPLHF. DNA for the CDR3: TGTGCCAGCAGCTTAGGGCAGGATGATTCACCCCTCCACTTT.